This T cell receptor beta chain was recorded in a study of blood T cell repertoires in COVID-19. Study background: There were acute and convalescent COVID-19 samples, and they came from the United States, Italy and Spain. Nucleic acid was either cDNA or gDNA, and it came from T cells, B-cell-depleted T cells, or PBMCs.

Original processing methods: Using reference gene primer amplification, nucleated cell counts were estimated. TCRdb keeps only in-frame clones here, not all; method: immunoSEQ multiplex PCR. V and J calls and clone size are copied from that table; D and trimming were computed from the DNA. The sample lists more than 85,000 clones; 70% to 85% were seen once. V was clipped by 1 base and J by 6 bases, with 4 bases between them. Germline-derived CDR1 and CDR2 are SGHTA and FQGNSA. The CDR3 runs to 12 residues. Sequences were obtained from peripheral blood. This rearrangement joins TRBV7-2 to TRBJ2-1; no clear D. The clonotype was recovered from a human donor in a cohort sampled during active COVID-19. The CDR3 nucleotides are TGTGCCAGCAGCTTAGGTAGCAATGAGCAGTTCTTC. Its protein is CASSLGSNEQFF.